The 15 T cell receptor beta chains below come from one sample, sequenced in a study of identical twins. TCRdb processed the 5' RACE reads anew with MiXCR; each CDR3 protein has one entry. The sample carries about 1.7 million distinct CDR3 sequences, around 33% recorded once. Material for sequencing was cord blood. The receptor set was obtained from a newborn girl in good health.

The chain carries TRBV6-6 and TRBJ1-1, with D maybe TRBD1 (5 bases). Germline V gene lookup returns CDR1 MNHNY and CDR2 SVGAGI (reference sequence). V gave up 8 bases and J gave up 1 base, with 11 bases separating them. The CDR3 spans 13 residues. The CDR3 bases are TGTGCCAGCTGTGGGACGGGGAACACTGAAGCTTTCTTT. Translation gives CASCGTGNTEAFF.

This sequence joins TRBV25-1 and TRBJ2-3; TRBD1 is a possible D gene (7 bases). With 3 bases removed from V and 2 bases from J, the gap between germline ends came to 12 bases. Germline V lookup: CDR1 MGHDK, CDR2 SYGVNS. This CDR3 spans 15 amino acids. The DNA of the CDR3 is TGTGCCAGCAGTGACAGGGGGGTATCCACAGATACGCAGTATTTT. Translated: CASSDRGVSTDTQYF.

This sequence joins TRBV27 and TRBJ2-1; 15 bases are shared with TRBD2. The end of the DNA aligns better with TRBJ2-7, so the J call may be wrong. CDR1 is MNHEY, CDR2 SMNVEV, per germline (reference sequence). The CDR3 extends over 20 amino acids. The chain's CDR3 is CASSLALWTSGRVNYNEQYF. CDR3 in DNA: TGTGCCAGCAGTTTAGCCTTATGGACTAGCGGGAGGGTGAACTACAATGAGCAGTACTTC.

The rearrangement uses TRBV10-2 and TRBJ1-1; TRBD1 agrees at 7 bases. The germline V gene encodes CDR1 WSHSY and CDR2 SAAADI. After removal of 6 bases from V and 4 bases from J, the junction contained 11 bases not matched to a gene. This CDR3 comprises 15 residues. CDR3 in DNA: TGCGCCAGCAGACCCGAGGTGAGGGGGCCCACTGAAGCTTTCTTT. Protein sequence: CASRPEVRGPTEAFF.

The chain carries TRBV12-3 or TRBV12-4 and TRBJ2-3; TRBD2 matches 12 bases. V lost 7 bases to trimming and J lost 4 bases; unmatched junction nucleotides: 18. The CDR3 is made up of 19 amino acids. CDR3 protein: CASTRSLGLAGREADTQYF. CDR3 sequence (DNA): TGTGCCAGCACCAGAAGCCTAGGACTAGCGGGGCGCGAGGCAGATACGCAGTATTTT.

V and J are TRBV20-1 and TRBJ1-3; D ambiguous. V lost 6 bases, J lost 1 base, and 7 bases lay in between. This CDR3 region has 12 residues. The germline V gene encodes CDR1 DFQATT and CDR2 SNEGSKA (reference sequence). The CDR3 is CSALSSGNTIYF. CDR3 coding DNA: TGCAGTGCCTTAAGTTCTGGAAACACCATATATTTT.

This chain connects TRBV18 to TRBJ1-6; D gene ambiguous. CDR3 length: 17 amino acids. Germline CDR1 is KGHSH and CDR2 is LQKENI. The ends were cut back, 3 bases at V and 3 bases at J, with 15 bases in the middle. For the CDR3, the DNA is TGTGCCAGCTCACCGGGGTTTCTTCACTTCTATAATTCACCCCTCCACTTT. This codes for CASSPGFLHFYNSPLHF.

The chain links TRBV7-2 to TRBJ2-7; TRBD2 agrees at 13 bases. Germline V gene sequence: CDR1 SGHTA, CDR2 FQGNSA. The V gene end was trimmed by 9 bases and the J gene end by 7 bases; junction bases not matched to a gene: 6. The CDR3 sequence is 13 residues long. The CDR3 sequence is CASTLAGGREQYF. The DNA for the CDR3 is TGTGCCAGTACACTAGCGGGGGGGCGTGAGCAGTACTTC.

This clonotype came up a few times. V and J are TRBV7-8 and TRBJ2-1; D is uncertain. This CDR3 has 17 residues. Germline CDR1 reads SGHVS; CDR2 reads FQNEAQ. V was cut by 8 bases and J by 5 bases, with 25 bases left in between. The CDR3, as DNA: TGTGCCAGCTCCCCCGCGAGACTTCCGATCCGGGACAATGAGCAGTTCTTC. This sequence encodes CASSPARLPIRDNEQFF.

This clonotype was seen a handful of times. This chain uses TRBV28 with TRBJ2-3; tentative D call: TRBD2 (6 bases). CDR3 length: 17 amino acids. Trimming took 10 bases from V and 2 from J, leaving 25 bases between them. The germline gives CDR1 MDHEN, CDR2 SYDVKM. CDR3 sequence (DNA): TGTGCCACCTTAAGGACCGATAGTGGGACTCACACAGATACGCAGTATTTT. Translation: CATLRTDSGTHTDTQYF.

V gene TRBV20-1 combines with J gene TRBJ1-2, with D possibly matching TRBD1 (6 bases). This CDR3 spans 11 amino acids. V gave up 6 bases and J gave up 7 bases, with 12 bases separating them. CDR1 and CDR2 from the germline V gene are DFQATT and SNEGSKA (reference sequence). CDR3 DNA: TGCAGTGCAACGAACAGGGCTGGCTACACCTTC. Its translation: CSATNRAGYTF.

This clonotype turned up a few times. This chain joins TRBV7-6 and TRBJ2-5; 8 bases are shared with TRBD2. CDR1 SGHVS and CDR2 FNYEAQ come from the germline V gene. The CDR3 length is 16 residues. Trimming took 0 bases from V and 1 from J; bases not matched to a gene: 4. The CDR3 region has the DNA TGTGCCAGCAGCTTAGCTTTAGCGGGGATCCAAGAGACCCAGTACTTC. Translating gives CASSLALAGIQETQYF.

A few counts support this clonotype. CDR3 sequence reads: CASSPLLSGADTQYF. In DNA form, the CDR3 reads TGTGCCAGCAGTCCCCTACTCTCGGGGGCCGATACGCAGTATTTT. V gene TRBV27 combines with J gene TRBJ2-3; D may match TRBD1 or TRBD2 (6 bases each). V gave up 5 bases and J gave up 6 bases, with 18 bases separating them. This CDR3 region has 15 residues. CDR1 is MNHEY and CDR2 is SMNVEV in the germline V gene (reference sequence).

The chain employs TRBV6-5 and TRBJ2-7; TRBD1 might be the D (6 bases). Germline lookup yields CDR1 MNHEY and CDR2 SVGAGI. V was cut by 2 bases and J by 9 bases, with 14 bases left in between. This CDR3 has 13 residues. The CDR3 DNA reads as TGTGCCAGCAGTTACCCGGGGAAGACAGGGCAGTACTTC. This codes for CASSYPGKTGQYF.

The genes are TRBV5-1 and TRBJ2-1; 7 nucleotides align to TRBD1. Germline trimming cut 1 base from V and 6 bases from J; bases unmatched to any gene: 4. The CDR3 sequence is 14 residues long. Germline CDR1 reads SGHRS; CDR2 reads YFSETQ. CDR3 loop: CASSLKTGTNEQFF. The CDR3 region has the DNA TGCGCCAGCAGCTTGAAGACAGGGACCAATGAGCAGTTCTTC. Together with reference TRBV5-1 and TRBJ2-1, the CDR3 gives the full variable domain: KAGVTQTPRYLIKTRGQQVTLSCSPISGHRSVSWYQQTPGQGLQFLFEYFSETQRNKGNFPGRFSGRQFSNSRSEMNVSTLELGDSALYLCASSLKTGTNEQFFGPGTRLTVL.